The 12 T cell receptor beta chains below come from one sample, sequenced in a study of PD-1 blockade in classical Hodgkin lymphoma. TCRdb keeps only in-frame clones here, not all; method: immunoSEQ multiplex PCR. The sample yields about 14,000 clones, 75% to 85% seen once. With no exception, relapse followed autologous stem cell transplantation in all patients, and brentuximab vedotin exposure varied. The sequenced sample was peripheral blood mononuclear cells (PBMCs), obtained before the second cycle of nivolumab. All receptors derive from a human donor with classical Hodgkin lymphoma.

This clone was recorded once. The rearrangement uses TRBV27 and TRBJ1-2, with 7 nucleotides matching TRBD1. The germline CDR1 and CDR2 sequences are MNHEY and SMNVEV (reference sequence). The length of the CDR3 is 13 residues. J lost 5 bases, V lost 6 bases, and 6 bases had no gene match. The chain's CDR3 is CASRFSGGYGYTF. DNA for the CDR3: TGTGCCAGCAGGTTTTCAGGGGGGTATGGCTACACCTTC.

The chain joins TRBV29-1 to TRBJ1-6; D is unclear. CDR1 and CDR2 from the germline V gene are SQVTM and ANQGSEA. V was trimmed by 4 bases and J by 6 bases, leaving 10 bases between them. CDR3 length equals 13 residues. The CDR3 reads CSVGESGNSPLHF. The CDR3 DNA sequence: TGCAGCGTTGGAGAAAGTGGTAATTCACCCCTCCACTTT.

This CDR3 is CASSGQGANQPQHF. The CDR3 DNA is TGTGCCAGTAGCGGACAGGGGGCGAATCAGCCCCAGCATTTT. The chain couples TRBV19 to TRBJ1-5; 11 nucleotides line up with TRBD1. CDR3 length: 14 residues. Per the germline V gene, CDR1 is LNHDA and CDR2 is SQIVND (reference sequence). The J segment lost 4 bases and the V segment lost 6 bases, leaving 2 bases of the junction unmatched.

This chain connects TRBV4-3 to TRBJ1-2; D not certain. The CDR3 has 17 amino acids. Trimming shortened V by 0 bases and J by 1 base, and 15 bases separated the two germline ends. Germline values: CDR1 LGHNA, CDR2 YSLEER. DNA for the CDR3: TGCGCCAGCAGCCAAGATGTAGCACTTGGTCTTAACTATGGCTACACCTTC. Amino acid sequence: CASSQDVALGLNYGYTF.

The chain links TRBV5-1 to TRBJ2-2; 7 positions match TRBD1. The germline CDR1 and CDR2 sequences are SGHRS and YFSETQ. CDR3 length: 14 residues. Losses at the gene ends were 4 bases for V and 5 bases for J; bases not matched to a gene: 5. For the CDR3, the DNA is TGCGCCAGCAGCAGGGGGCCTGGGACCGGGGAGCTGTTTTTT. Encoded protein: CASSRGPGTGELFF.

V gene TRBV14 combines with J gene TRBJ2-2; unclear D gene. CDR1 and CDR2 from the germline V gene are SGHDN and FVKESK. With 5 bases removed from V and 4 bases from J, the gap between germline ends came to 11 bases. There are 14 residues in the CDR3. CDR3 amino acids: CASSSLVSTGELFF. For the CDR3, the DNA is TGTGCCAGCAGCTCATTAGTTTCCACCGGGGAGCTGTTTTTT.

In DNA, the CDR3 is TGTGCCAGCAGCTGGGGGGCGAACTATGGCTACACCTTC. It codes for CASSWGANYGYTF. The J gene is TRBJ1-2, the V gene TRBV28, with a weak D call TRBD1 (6 bases). Trimming shortened V by 6 bases and J by 2 bases, and 10 bases separated the two germline ends. Germline V gives CDR1 MDHEN, CDR2 SYDVKM. This CDR3 has 13 residues.

The chain recombines TRBV7-3 with TRBJ2-3; the D is unclear. Trimming cost V 6 bases and J 2 bases, with 15 bases left between them. This CDR3 contains 15 residues. Germline V gene data show CDR1 as SGHTA and CDR2 as FQGTGA. CDR3 amino acids: CASSQGTINTDTQYF. The CDR3 DNA follows: TGTGCCAGCAGTCAAGGCACAATAAACACAGATACGCAGTATTTT.

J is TRBJ2-7 and V is TRBV27, with 8 bases that match TRBD1. V shed 5 bases, J shed 3 bases, and the junction held 3 bases outside the gene matches. The CDR3 is made up of 13 amino acids. Germline lookup yields CDR1 MNHEY and CDR2 SMNVEV (reference sequence). This CDR3 is CASSTGTGYEQYF. CDR3 in DNA: TGTGCCAGCAGTACCGGGACAGGCTACGAGCAGTACTTC.

This clone was observed a handful of times. The chain is built from TRBV10-1 and TRBJ1-3, with D unresolved. This CDR3 is 9 amino acids long. Trimming left V 8 bases short and J 7 bases short, with 3 bases between. Per the germline V gene, CDR1 is WNHNN and CDR2 is SYGVQD (reference sequence). DNA of the CDR3: TGCGCCAGCTCTAACACCATATATTTT. It translates to CASSNTIYF.

J is TRBJ2-7 and V is TRBV13; a weak D match, TRBD1 (5 bases). The CDR3 contains 10 residues. Germline V gene lookup returns CDR1 PRHDT and CDR2 FYEKMQ (reference sequence). Trimming stripped 11 bases from V and 9 bases from J, with 14 bases between. The CDR3 reads CAAPGQGQYF. The CDR3 nucleotides are TGTGCCGCACCCGGCCAGGGGCAGTACTTC.

This chain joins TRBV19 and TRBJ1-6; D may be TRBD1 (5 bases). The V and J ends lost 5 bases and 5 bases respectively, with 16 bases between them. The V gene's germline CDR1 is LNHDA and CDR2 SQIVND (reference sequence). CDR3 length: 16 residues. This chain's CDR3 is CASSFYDSANNSPLHF. The CDR3 nucleotides read TGTGCCAGTAGTTTTTATGACAGCGCCAATAATTCACCCCTCCACTTT. The entire variable domain, with the rest obtained from reference TRBV19 and TRBJ1-6, is as follows: DGGITQSPKYLFRKEGQNVTLSCEQNLNHDAMYWYRQDPGQGLRLIYYSQIVNDFQKGDIAEGYSVSREKKESFPLTVTSAQKNPTAFYLCASSFYDSANNSPLHFGNGTRLTVT.